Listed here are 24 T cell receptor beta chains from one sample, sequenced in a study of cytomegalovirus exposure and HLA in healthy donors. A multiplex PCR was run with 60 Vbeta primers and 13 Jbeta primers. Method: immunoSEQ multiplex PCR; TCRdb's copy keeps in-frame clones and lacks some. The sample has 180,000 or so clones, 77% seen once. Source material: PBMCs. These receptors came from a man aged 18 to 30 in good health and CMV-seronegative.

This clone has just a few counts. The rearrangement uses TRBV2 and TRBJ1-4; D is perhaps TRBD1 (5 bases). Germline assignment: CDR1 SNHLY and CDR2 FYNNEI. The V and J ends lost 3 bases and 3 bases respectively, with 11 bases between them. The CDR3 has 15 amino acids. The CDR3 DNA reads TGTGCCAGCAGTGAGCAGGGAGGACCTAATGAAAAACTGTTTTTT. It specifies CASSEQGGPNEKLFF. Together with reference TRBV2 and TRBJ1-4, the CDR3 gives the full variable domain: EPEVTQTPSHQVTQMGQEVILRCVPISNHLYFYWYRQILGQKVEFLVSFYNNEISEKSEIFDDQFSVERPDGSNFTLKIRSTKLEDSAMYFCASSEQGGPNEKLFFGSGTQLSVL.

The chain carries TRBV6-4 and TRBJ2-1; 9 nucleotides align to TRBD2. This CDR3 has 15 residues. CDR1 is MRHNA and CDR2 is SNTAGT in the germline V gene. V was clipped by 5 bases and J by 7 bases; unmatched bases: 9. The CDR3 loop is CASSRLAASGNEQFF. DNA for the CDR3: TGTGCCAGCAGTCGACTAGCGGCTAGCGGTAATGAGCAGTTCTTC.

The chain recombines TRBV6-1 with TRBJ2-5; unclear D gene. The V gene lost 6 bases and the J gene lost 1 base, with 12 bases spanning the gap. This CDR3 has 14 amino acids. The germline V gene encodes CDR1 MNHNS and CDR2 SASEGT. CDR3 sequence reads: CASSPGLPQETQYF. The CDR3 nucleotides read TGTGCCAGCAGCCCAGGTCTACCCCAAGAGACCCAGTACTTC.

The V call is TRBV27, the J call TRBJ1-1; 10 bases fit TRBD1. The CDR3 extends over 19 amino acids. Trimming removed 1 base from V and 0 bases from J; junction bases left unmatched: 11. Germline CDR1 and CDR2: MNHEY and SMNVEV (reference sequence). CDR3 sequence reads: CASSLYYPGTGALNTEAFF. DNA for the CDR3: TGTGCCAGCAGTTTATACTACCCCGGGACAGGGGCCTTGAACACTGAAGCTTTCTTT.

CDR3 residues: CASSQGRNTGELFF. The CDR3 coding sequence is TGTGCCAGTAGTCAGGGCAGAAACACCGGGGAGCTGTTTTTT. This chain connects TRBV19 to TRBJ2-2; possibly TRBD1 for D (5 bases). V gave up 5 bases and J gave up 2 bases, with 9 bases separating them. CDR1 and CDR2 (germline): LNHDA, SQIVND (reference sequence). This CDR3 has 14 residues.

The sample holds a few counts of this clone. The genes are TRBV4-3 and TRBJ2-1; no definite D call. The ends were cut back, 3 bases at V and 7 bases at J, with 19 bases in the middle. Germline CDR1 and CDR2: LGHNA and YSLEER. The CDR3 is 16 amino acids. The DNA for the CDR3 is TGCGCCAGCAGCCAGTACCCAGAAGAGAGGTGGAATGAGCAGTTCTTC. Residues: CASSQYPEERWNEQFF.

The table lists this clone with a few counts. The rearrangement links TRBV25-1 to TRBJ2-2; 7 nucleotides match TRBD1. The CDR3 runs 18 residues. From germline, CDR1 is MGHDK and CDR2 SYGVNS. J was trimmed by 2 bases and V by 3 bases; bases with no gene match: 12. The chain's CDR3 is CASSEEATGQPNTGELFF. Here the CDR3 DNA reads TGTGCCAGCAGTGAGGAGGCTACGGGACAGCCAAACACCGGGGAGCTGTTTTTT. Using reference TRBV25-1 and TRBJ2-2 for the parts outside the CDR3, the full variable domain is EADIYQTPRYLVIGTGKKITLECSQTMGHDKMYWYQQDPGMELHLIHYSYGVNSTEKGDLSSESTVSRIRTEHFPLTLESARPSHTSQYLCASSEEATGQPNTGELFFGEGSRLTVL.

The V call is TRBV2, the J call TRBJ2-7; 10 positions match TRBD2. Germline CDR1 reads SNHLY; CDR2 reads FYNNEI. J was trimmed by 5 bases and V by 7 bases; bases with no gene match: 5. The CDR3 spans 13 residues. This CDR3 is CASKAGGDHEQYF. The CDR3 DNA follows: TGTGCCAGCAAAGCGGGAGGGGACCACGAGCAGTACTTC.

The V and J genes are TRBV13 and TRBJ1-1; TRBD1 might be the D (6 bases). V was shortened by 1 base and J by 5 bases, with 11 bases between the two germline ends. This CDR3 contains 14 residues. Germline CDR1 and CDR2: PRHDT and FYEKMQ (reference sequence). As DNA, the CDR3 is TGTGCCAGCAGCTTAGCCCCAGGGGAAACTGAAGCTTTCTTT. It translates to CASSLAPGETEAFF.

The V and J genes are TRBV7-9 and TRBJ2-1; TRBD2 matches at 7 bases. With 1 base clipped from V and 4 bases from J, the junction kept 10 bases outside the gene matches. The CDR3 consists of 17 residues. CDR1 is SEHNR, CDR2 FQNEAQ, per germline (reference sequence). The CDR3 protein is CASSLGYPAGLYNEQFF. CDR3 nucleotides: TGTGCCAGCAGCTTAGGGTATCCAGCGGGACTTTACAATGAGCAGTTCTTC.

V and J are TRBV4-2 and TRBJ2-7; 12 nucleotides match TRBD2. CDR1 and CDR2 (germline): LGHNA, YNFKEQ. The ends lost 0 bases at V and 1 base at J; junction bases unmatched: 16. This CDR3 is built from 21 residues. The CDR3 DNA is TGTGCCAGCAGCCAAGAAAGAGCGGTCCTAGCGGGAGGGCAGTCTTCCTACGAGCAGTACTTC. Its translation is CASSQERAVLAGGQSSYEQYF.

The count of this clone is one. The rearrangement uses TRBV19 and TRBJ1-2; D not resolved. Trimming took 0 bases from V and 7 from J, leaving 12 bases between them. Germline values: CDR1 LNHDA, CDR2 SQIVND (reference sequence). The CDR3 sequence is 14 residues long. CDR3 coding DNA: TGTGCCAGTAGTATAGATGCCCTTCGGGGTGGCTACACCTTC. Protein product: CASSIDALRGGYTF.

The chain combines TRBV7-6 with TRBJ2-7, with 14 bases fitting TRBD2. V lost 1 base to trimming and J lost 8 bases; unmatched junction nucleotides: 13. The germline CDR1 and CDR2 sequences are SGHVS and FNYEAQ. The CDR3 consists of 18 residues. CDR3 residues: CASSLGPGLAGGISQQYF. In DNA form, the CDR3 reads TGTGCCAGCAGCTTAGGACCAGGACTAGCGGGAGGTATTAGCCAGCAGTACTTC.

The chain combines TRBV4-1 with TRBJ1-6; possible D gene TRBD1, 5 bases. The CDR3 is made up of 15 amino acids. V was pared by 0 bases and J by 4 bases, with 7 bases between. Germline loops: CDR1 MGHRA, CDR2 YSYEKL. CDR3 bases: TGCGCCAGCAGCCAAGACGCAGGGTATAATTCACCCCTCCACTTT. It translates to CASSQDAGYNSPLHF.

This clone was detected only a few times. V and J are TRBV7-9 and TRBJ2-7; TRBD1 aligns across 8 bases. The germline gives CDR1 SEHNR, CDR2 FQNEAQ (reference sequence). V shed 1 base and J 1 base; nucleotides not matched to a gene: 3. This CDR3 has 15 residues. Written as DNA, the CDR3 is TGTGCCAGCAGCTTAGGGACAGGGAGGTCCTACGAGCAGTACTTC. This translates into CASSLGTGRSYEQYF.

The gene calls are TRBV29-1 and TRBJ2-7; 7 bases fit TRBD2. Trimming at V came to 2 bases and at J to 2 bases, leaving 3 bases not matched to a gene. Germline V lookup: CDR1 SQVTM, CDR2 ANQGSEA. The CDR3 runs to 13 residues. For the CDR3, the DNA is TGCAGCGTTGAATCGCGGGGGACCTACGAGCAGTACTTC. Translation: CSVESRGTYEQYF.

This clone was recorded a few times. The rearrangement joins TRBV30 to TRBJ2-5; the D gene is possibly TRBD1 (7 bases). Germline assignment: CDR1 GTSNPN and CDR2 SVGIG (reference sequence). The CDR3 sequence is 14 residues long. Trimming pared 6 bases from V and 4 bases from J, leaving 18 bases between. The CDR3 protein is CACSKGARGETQYF. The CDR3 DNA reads TGTGCCTGTTCGAAGGGGGCGCGGGGAGAGACCCAGTACTTC.

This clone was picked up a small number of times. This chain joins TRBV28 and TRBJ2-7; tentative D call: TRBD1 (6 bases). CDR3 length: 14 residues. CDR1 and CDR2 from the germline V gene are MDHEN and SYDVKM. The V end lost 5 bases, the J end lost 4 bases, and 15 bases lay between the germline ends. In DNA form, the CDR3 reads TGTGCCAGCAGTGCCCAGGGGAGCGCATACGAGCAGTACTTC. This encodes CASSAQGSAYEQYF.

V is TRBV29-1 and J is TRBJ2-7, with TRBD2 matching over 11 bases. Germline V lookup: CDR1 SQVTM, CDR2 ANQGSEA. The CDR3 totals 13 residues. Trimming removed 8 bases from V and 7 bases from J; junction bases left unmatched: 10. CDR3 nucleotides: TGCAGCACCCGACTAGCGGGACGCGGTGAGCAGTACTTC. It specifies CSTRLAGRGEQYF.

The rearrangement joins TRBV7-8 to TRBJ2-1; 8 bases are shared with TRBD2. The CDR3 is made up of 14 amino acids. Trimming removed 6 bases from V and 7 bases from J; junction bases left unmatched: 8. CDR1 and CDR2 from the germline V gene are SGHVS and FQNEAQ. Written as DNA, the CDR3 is TGTGCCAGCAGACGTGGTAGCGGGAAGAATGAGCAGTTCTTC. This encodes CASRRGSGKNEQFF.

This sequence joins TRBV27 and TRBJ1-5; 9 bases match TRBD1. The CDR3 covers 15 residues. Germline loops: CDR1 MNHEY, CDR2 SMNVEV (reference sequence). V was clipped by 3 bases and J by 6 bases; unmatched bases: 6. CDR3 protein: CASSFSGTGFQPQHF. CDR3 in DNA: TGTGCCAGCAGTTTTTCCGGGACAGGGTTTCAGCCCCAGCATTTT.

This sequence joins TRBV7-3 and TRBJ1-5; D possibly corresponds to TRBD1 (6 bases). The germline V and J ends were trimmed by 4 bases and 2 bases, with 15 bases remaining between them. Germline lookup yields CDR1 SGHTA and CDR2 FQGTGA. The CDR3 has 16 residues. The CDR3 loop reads CASSSTRGRGNQPQHF. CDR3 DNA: TGTGCCAGCAGCTCAACCAGGGGACGAGGCAATCAGCCCCAGCATTTT.

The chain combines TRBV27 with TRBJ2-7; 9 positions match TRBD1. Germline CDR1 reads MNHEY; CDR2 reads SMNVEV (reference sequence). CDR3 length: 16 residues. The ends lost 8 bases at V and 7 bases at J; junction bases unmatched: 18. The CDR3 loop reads CASPPSLGGQGEEQYF. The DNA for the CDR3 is TGTGCCAGCCCCCCATCCTTGGGGGGACAGGGTGAAGAGCAGTACTTC.

CDR3 protein: CASKQGSGNTIYF. CDR3 nucleotides: TGTGCCAGCAAGCAGGGCTCTGGAAACACCATATATTTT. The chain joins TRBV6-6 to TRBJ1-3; a possible D gene is TRBD1 (5 bases). V was cut by 7 bases and J by 0 bases, with 7 bases left in between. CDR1 MNHNY and CDR2 SVGAGI come from the germline V gene (reference sequence). CDR3 size: 13 residues.